The 20 T cell receptor beta chains presented below share a single source sample, sequenced in a study of T cell responses to AZD1222 COVID-19 vaccine. TCRdb's copy holds only in-frame clones and misses some; the assay was immunoSEQ multiplex PCR. The sample contains roughly 120,000 clones, more than 70% of which appear only once. Sequenced material: peripheral blood, taken on day 0 of AZD1222 vaccination. The receptors derive from an adult in good health.

V and J are TRBV5-1 and TRBJ1-1; D may be TRBD1 (5 bases). Germline loops: CDR1 SGHRS, CDR2 YFSETQ. CDR3 size: 14 residues. Deletions cut 6 bases from V and 2 bases from J, with 14 bases between. As DNA, the CDR3 is TGCGCCAGCACGTACGGACAAGGAAACACTGAAGCTTTCTTT. It encodes CASTYGQGNTEAFF.

The CDR3 loop reads CATSGGGATNEKLFF. CDR3 in DNA: TGTGCCACCAGCGGGGGCGGTGCAACTAATGAAAAACTGTTTTTT. J is TRBJ1-4 and V is TRBV15, with a possible D match to TRBD1 (6 bases). V shed 5 bases and J shed 0 bases, with 10 bases lying between them. The CDR3 consists of 15 residues. The germline V gene has CDR1 LNHNV and CDR2 YYDKDF (reference sequence).

This rearrangement joins TRBV29-1 to TRBJ1-3; D remains ambiguous. Trimming stripped 7 bases from V and 4 bases from J, with 8 bases between. This CDR3 comprises 11 residues. The V gene's germline CDR1 is SQVTM and CDR2 ANQGSEA. CDR3 sequence: CSALGGNTIYF. DNA of the CDR3: TGCAGCGCATTGGGGGGAAACACCATATATTTT.

This chain links TRBV9 with TRBJ1-6, with D maybe TRBD1 (5 bases). The germline gives CDR1 SGDLS, CDR2 YYNGEE. Trimming removed 2 bases at V and 6 bases at J, with 21 bases between. This CDR3 contains 18 residues. The CDR3 coding sequence is TGTGCCAGCAGCGTTTCTCCCACAGGCTCGACATTTAATTCACCCCTCCACTTT. Encoded protein: CASSVSPTGSTFNSPLHF. Variable domain in full (rest from reference TRBV9 and TRBJ1-6): DSGVTQTPKHLITATGQRVTLRCSPRSGDLSVYWYQQSLDQGLQFLIQYYNGEERAKGNILERFSAQQFPDLHSELNLSSLELGDSALYFCASSVSPTGSTFNSPLHFGNGTRLTVT.

This chain links TRBV7-9 with TRBJ2-7, with D perhaps TRBD2 (7 bases). V lost 7 bases to trimming and J lost 3 bases, with 16 bases between them. This CDR3 has 14 amino acids. CDR1 is SEHNR and CDR2 is FQNEAQ in the germline V gene (reference sequence). CDR3: CASTPGGLVYEQYF. CDR3 in DNA: TGTGCCAGCACCCCCGGGGGGCTTGTCTACGAGCAGTACTTC.

J is TRBJ2-1 and V is TRBV5-1, with no clear D. CDR3 length: 14 residues. V gave up 0 bases and J gave up 6 bases, with 10 bases separating them. Per the germline V gene, CDR1 is SGHRS and CDR2 is YFSETQ. The CDR3 bases are TGCGCCAGCAGCTTGGATGGTAGCTTCAATGAGCAGTTCTTC. It encodes CASSLDGSFNEQFF.

The genes are TRBV6-5 and TRBJ1-4, with a tentative D call TRBD1 (5 bases). V lost 6 bases and J 7 bases, leaving 9 bases between the germline ends. This CDR3 has 12 amino acids. CDR1 is MNHEY, CDR2 SVGAGI, per germline. The DNA of the CDR3 is TGTGCCAGCAGAGAGCAGGGTGAAAAACTGTTTTTT. Translation: CASREQGEKLFF.

This clone was picked up a small number of times. The rearrangement joins TRBV12-3 or TRBV12-4 to TRBJ1-1; TRBD1 matches at 7 bases. With V trimmed by 6 bases and J by 1 base, 2 bases remained unmatched. The CDR3 is 13 residues long. For the CDR3, the DNA is TGTGCCAGCAGACAGGGGACGAACACTGAAGCTTTCTTT. It specifies CASRQGTNTEAFF.

The chain recombines TRBV19 with TRBJ1-4; a weak D match, TRBD1 (5 bases). Between the trimmed V and J ends, which lost 4 bases and 7 bases, there was a span of 16 bases. CDR1 and CDR2 (germline): LNHDA, SQIVND (reference sequence). This CDR3 has 15 amino acids. CDR3 in amino acids: CASSNGAGAGEKLFF. The CDR3 bases are TGTGCCAGTAGTAACGGCGCCGGGGCTGGTGAAAAACTGTTTTTT.

The rearrangement uses TRBV7-9 and TRBJ2-2; 11 bases are a match to TRBD1. The CDR3 covers 15 residues. The V segment lost 5 bases and the J segment 6 bases; nucleotides outside the gene matches: 5. Germline-derived CDR1 and CDR2 are SEHNR and FQNEAQ (reference sequence). The CDR3 is CASSQSGQGAGELFF. The CDR3 coding sequence is TGTGCCAGCAGCCAATCGGGACAGGGGGCCGGGGAGCTGTTTTTT.

As regards this clone: The same CDR3 can be traced to other DNA sequences in this sample. This rearrangement joins TRBV6-5 to TRBJ1-2; D not resolved. Germline CDR1 is MNHEY and CDR2 is SVGAGI. This CDR3 is 12 amino acids long. V lost 7 bases and J 0 bases, leaving 6 bases between the germline ends. The CDR3 sequence: CASKTANYGYTF. CDR3 DNA sequence: TGTGCCAGCAAAACAGCTAACTATGGCTACACCTTC.

Here the CDR3 DNA reads TGTGCCAGTAGTATTACAGGGGTAGCCAAAAACATTCAGTACTTC. Translation: CASSITGVAKNIQYF. This chain uses TRBV19 with TRBJ2-4, with 7 bases lining up with TRBD1. The V and J ends lost 3 bases and 0 bases, in that order; junction bases with no gene match: 2. The CDR3 is made up of 15 amino acids. The germline gives CDR1 LNHDA, CDR2 SQIVND (reference sequence).

In the case of this clone: Compared with germline, one end of the junction differs, possibly owing to a read error. The chain combines TRBV6-5 with TRBJ1-6; D is ambiguous. This CDR3 has 13 amino acids. Germline CDR1 reads MNHEY; CDR2 reads SVGAGI. The CDR3 is CASREDRGSLLHF. The CDR3 DNA reads as TGTGCCAGCAGAGAGGACCGAGGTTCACTCCTCCACTTT.

The genes are TRBV5-4 and TRBJ2-7, with a possible D match to TRBD1 (6 bases). This CDR3 region has 14 residues. Deletions cut 0 bases from V and 2 bases from J, with 9 bases between. Germline CDR1 SGHNT, CDR2 YYREEE (reference sequence). The CDR3 sequence: CASSLGGGPYEQYF. The DNA for the CDR3 is TGTGCCAGCAGCTTGGGTGGGGGCCCCTACGAGCAGTACTTC.

V is TRBV28 and J is TRBJ1-2; D may be TRBD1 (6 bases). The V end was cut by 1 base, the J end by 8 bases, with 11 bases between. The CDR3 totals 13 residues. Germline V gene data show CDR1 as MDHEN and CDR2 as SYDVKM. In DNA, the CDR3 is TGTGCCAGCAGTTTATCAGGGGTAAGCGGCTACACCTTC. The encoded protein is CASSLSGVSGYTF.

This chain uses TRBV7-8 with TRBJ2-5; 7 bases match TRBD1. Germline trimming cut 8 bases from V and 2 bases from J; bases unmatched to any gene: 5. Germline CDR1 and CDR2: SGHVS and FQNEAQ. The CDR3 totals 13 residues. The CDR3 DNA is TGTGCCAGCGGAAGGGACAGTCAAGAGACCCAGTACTTC. Translation: CASGRDSQETQYF.

V usage is TRBV25-1 and J usage is TRBJ1-2; D is unresolved. Germline V lookup: CDR1 MGHDK, CDR2 SYGVNS. The CDR3 covers 12 residues. Trimming took off 7 bases at V and 4 bases at J, with 10 bases between the two ends. This chain's CDR3 is CASKDGSYGYTF. For the CDR3, the DNA is TGTGCCAGCAAGGACGGATCCTATGGCTACACCTTC.

With regard to this clone: One junction end disagrees with the germline gene, perhaps due to a read error. The rearrangement joins TRBV7-7 to TRBJ2-7; 7 bases align to TRBD2. Germline values: CDR1 SSHAT, CDR2 FNYEAQ (reference sequence). The CDR3 loop spans 14 amino acids. CDR3 region: CASSPRPGGGEQYF. CDR3 bases: TGTGCTAGCAGCCCCAGACCGGGCGGGGGAGAGCAGTACTTC.

The chain links TRBV7-2 to TRBJ1-6; D is unresolved. Germline V gene lookup returns CDR1 SGHTA and CDR2 FQGNSA. This CDR3 region has 14 residues. Trimming removed 3 bases from V and 7 bases from J, with 10 bases in between. This chain's CDR3 is CASSLGMNNSPLHF. CDR3 in DNA: TGTGCCAGCAGCTTGGGGATGAACAATTCACCCCTCCACTTT. The full variable domain, rest sourced from reference TRBV7-2 and TRBJ1-6, is GAGVSQSPSNKVTEKGKDVELRCDPISGHTALYWYRQSLGQGLEFLIYFQGNSAPDKSGLPSDRFSAERTGGSVSTLTIQRTQQEDSAVYLCASSLGMNNSPLHFGNGTRLTVT.

V gene TRBV4-3 combines with J gene TRBJ1-4, with D possibly matching TRBD1 (5 bases). The CDR3 totals 18 residues. Germline CDR1 reads LGHNA; CDR2 reads YSLEER. Trimming pared 0 bases from V and 3 bases from J, leaving 17 bases between. CDR3 protein: CASSQEILPGPPNEKLFF. The CDR3 DNA reads as TGCGCCAGCAGCCAAGAGATCTTACCAGGGCCCCCTAATGAAAAACTGTTTTTT.